The source of this T cell receptor beta chain is a study of PD-1 blockade in mismatch repair-deficient tumors. Study information: Patients had approximately 13 mismatch repair-deficient cancer types, all previously treated and progressing.

This clone has only one observation. No antigen is known for it. Other DNA sequences of this sample code for an identical CDR3. The study, taken as a whole, reports: Rapid post-treatment expansion, then contraction, generally preceding radiologic response, marked tumor-resident clones.

The data were produced by immunoSEQ multiplex PCR, yet TCRdb's version contains in-frame clones alone and is incomplete. The repertoire has 60,000 to 70,000 clones, approximately 88% of them found once; the top ten carry roughly 14%. The TCR-sequenced patients were three responders to pembrolizumab. This sequence was found in an adult with mismatch repair-deficient cancer. Sequencing was performed on peripheral blood, taken 52 weeks after starting pembrolizumab.

The chain's CDR3 is CASSSGLAGDGQFF. For the CDR3, the DNA is TGTGCCAGCAGTTCGGGACTAGCGGGAGACGGGCAGTTCTTC. This chain links TRBV9 with TRBJ2-1, with 14 bases identical to TRBD2. The CDR3 is 14 residues long. Germline CDR1 and CDR2: SGDLS and YYNGEE. The V segment lost 5 bases and the J segment 12 bases; nucleotides outside the gene matches: 7.